The rows below give T cell receptor beta chains drawn from one sample of a study of OX40 agonist ivuxolimab in advanced cancers. Sequenced by immunoSEQ multiplex PCR; TCRdb stores in-frame clones only, minus some. The sample has 9,000 to 13,000 clones, 79% seen once; the top ten hold about 43%. The sample consisted of CD4+ or CD8+ T cells sorted from blood, taken in a trial of the OX40 agonist ivuxolimab. The receptors come from an adult with an advanced solid tumor such as melanoma, head and neck, liver or kidney cancer. Both conserved end residues are part of each CDR3. Fields, in order: V gene, J gene, D gene, clone size, CDR3 protein, CDR3 DNA. D genes are given only for firm matches. Rows may omit the clone size; those that give it use once, few, many or a size class.

v_call: TRBV19; j_call: TRBJ1-2; d_call: .; clone_size: .; cdr3_aa: CASRGEGNYGYTF; cdr3_nt: TGTGCCAGTAGGGGCGAGGGAAACTATGGCTACACCTTC
v_call: TRBV6-5; j_call: TRBJ1-4; d_call: .; clone_size: .; cdr3_aa: CASSSNMGTNEKLFF; cdr3_nt: TGTGCCAGCAGTTCTAACATGGGAACTAATGAAAAACTGTTTTTT
v_call: TRBV9; j_call: TRBJ1-2; d_call: TRBD1; clone_size: .; cdr3_aa: CASSVAGQGRGYTF; cdr3_nt: TGTGCCAGCAGCGTAGCAGGACAGGGGAGGGGCTACACCTTC
v_call: TRBV28; j_call: TRBJ2-3; d_call: TRBD2; clone_size: .; cdr3_aa: CASSLSGLAGLEDTQYF; cdr3_nt: TGTGCCAGCAGTTTATCGGGCCTAGCGGGACTGGAGGATACGCAGTATTTT
v_call: TRBV9; j_call: TRBJ1-5; d_call: TRBD1; clone_size: .; cdr3_aa: CASSAQGEQPQHF; cdr3_nt: TGTGCCAGCAGCGCACAGGGGGAACAGCCCCAGCATTTT
v_call: TRBV4-2; j_call: TRBJ1-2; d_call: .; clone_size: .; cdr3_aa: CASSHLNQGNWDGYTF; cdr3_nt: TGTGCCAGCAGCCACTTAAATCAGGGGAATTGGGATGGCTACACCTTC
v_call: TRBV4-3; j_call: TRBJ1-5; d_call: TRBD1; clone_size: .; cdr3_aa: CASSQEWTGGENQPQHF; cdr3_nt: TGCGCCAGCAGCCAAGAGTGGACAGGGGGTGAGAATCAGCCCCAGCATTTT
v_call: TRBV4-3; j_call: TRBJ2-1; d_call: .; clone_size: .; cdr3_aa: CASSQGRGITYNEQFF; cdr3_nt: TGCGCCAGCAGCCAAGGAAGAGGGATCACCTACAATGAGCAGTTCTTC
v_call: TRBV11-2; j_call: TRBJ2-7; d_call: .; clone_size: .; cdr3_aa: CASSLDLSAIYEQYF; cdr3_nt: TGTGCCAGCAGCTTAGATCTGTCAGCGATCTACGAGCAGTACTTC
v_call: TRBV19; j_call: TRBJ1-1; d_call: .; clone_size: .; cdr3_aa: CASPTGGTEAFF; cdr3_nt: TGTGCCAGTCCTACCGGGGGCACTGAAGCTTTCTTT
v_call: TRBV5-6; j_call: TRBJ2-5; d_call: .; clone_size: .; cdr3_aa: CASSLEGPQETQYF; cdr3_nt: TGTGCCAGCAGCTTGGAAGGACCGCAAGAGACCCAGTACTTC
v_call: TRBV5-5; j_call: TRBJ1-6; d_call: TRBD1; clone_size: .; cdr3_aa: CASSLAGQGRNSPLHF; cdr3_nt: TGTGCCAGCAGCTTGGCGGGACAGGGAAGAAATTCACCCCTCCACTTT
v_call: TRBV11-2; j_call: TRBJ2-7; d_call: TRBD1; clone_size: .; cdr3_aa: CASSLGTGQGGYEQYF; cdr3_nt: TGTGCCAGCAGCTTAGGCACGGGACAGGGAGGCTACGAGCAGTACTTC
v_call: TRBV4-3; j_call: TRBJ1-3; d_call: .; clone_size: few; cdr3_aa: CASSPSIGNTIYF; cdr3_nt: TGCGCCAGCAGCCCTTCCATTGGGAACACCATATATTTT
v_call: TRBV4-2; j_call: TRBJ2-6; d_call: TRBD2; clone_size: once; cdr3_aa: CASSQEASGRRANVLTF; cdr3_nt: TGTGCCAGCAGCCAAGAGGCTAGCGGGAGAAGGGCCAACGTCCTGACTTTC
v_call: TRBV5-4; j_call: TRBJ2-5; d_call: .; clone_size: .; cdr3_aa: CASSLAGAEKETQYF; cdr3_nt: TGTGCCAGCAGCTTGGCCGGTGCGGAAAAAGAGACCCAGTACTTC
v_call: TRBV19; j_call: TRBJ1-3; d_call: TRBD1; clone_size: .; cdr3_aa: CASSTTGGNTIYF; cdr3_nt: TGTGCCAGTAGTACGACAGGGGGAAACACCATATATTTT
v_call: TRBV7-6; j_call: TRBJ2-1; d_call: .; clone_size: .; cdr3_aa: CASSYARGGDEQFF; cdr3_nt: TGTGCCAGCAGCTACGCTAGGGGGGGTGATGAGCAGTTCTTC
v_call: TRBV27; j_call: TRBJ2-7; d_call: .; clone_size: .; cdr3_aa: CASRDYLRHEQYF; cdr3_nt: TGTGCCAGCAGGGACTACCTCCGACACGAGCAGTACTTC
v_call: TRBV6-4; j_call: TRBJ2-1; d_call: TRBD1; clone_size: few; cdr3_aa: CASSDSGQSHLNEQFF; cdr3_nt: TGTGCCAGCAGTGACTCGGGACAGTCTCATCTCAATGAGCAGTTCTTC
v_call: TRBV19; j_call: TRBJ2-1; d_call: .; clone_size: once; cdr3_aa: CASSMGYGYNEQFF; cdr3_nt: TGTGCCAGTAGTATGGGATACGGATACAATGAGCAGTTCTTC
v_call: TRBV15; j_call: TRBJ1-2; d_call: TRBD1; clone_size: .; cdr3_aa: CATPGQGIQGYTF; cdr3_nt: TGTGCCACGCCGGGACAGGGTATCCAGGGCTACACCTTC
v_call: TRBV10-3; j_call: TRBJ2-2; d_call: .; clone_size: once; cdr3_aa: CAISENTGELFF; cdr3_nt: TGTGCCATCAGCGAGAACACCGGGGAGCTGTTTTTT
v_call: TRBV5-4; j_call: TRBJ1-2; d_call: .; clone_size: .; cdr3_aa: CASSLEEDYGYTF; cdr3_nt: TGTGCCAGCAGCTTGGAGGAGGACTATGGCTACACCTTC
v_call: TRBV7-3; j_call: TRBJ2-1; d_call: .; clone_size: .; cdr3_aa: CASSLTGPDNEQFF; cdr3_nt: TGTGCCAGCAGCTTAACGGGACCCGACAATGAGCAGTTCTTC
v_call: TRBV7-9; j_call: TRBJ1-1; d_call: .; clone_size: .; cdr3_aa: CASSRGVTEAFF; cdr3_nt: TGTGCCAGCAGCCGGGGGGTCACTGAAGCTTTCTTT
v_call: TRBV19; j_call: TRBJ1-4; d_call: TRBD1; clone_size: .; cdr3_aa: CASRRDRHNEKLFF; cdr3_nt: TGTGCCAGTAGGAGGGACAGGCATAATGAAAAACTGTTTTTT
v_call: TRBV27; j_call: TRBJ2-7; d_call: TRBD1; clone_size: .; cdr3_aa: CASSTGQGSYEQYF; cdr3_nt: TGTGCCAGCAGCACGGGACAGGGTTCCTACGAGCAGTACTTC
v_call: TRBV9; j_call: TRBJ1-1; d_call: .; clone_size: .; cdr3_aa: CASSVDRGTAFF; cdr3_nt: TGTGCCAGCAGCGTGGACCGGGGAACAGCTTTCTTT